A single sample gave rise to the 30 T cell receptor beta chains below, sequenced in a study of T cells after posttransplantation cyclophosphamide. Only in-frame clones appear in the TCRdb table, and some are missing; sequencing was by immunoSEQ multiplex PCR. Recorded here are roughly 35,000 clones, none singletons. Sequences were obtained from PBMCs. These receptors all come from a girl aged 10 to 17 in good health, CMV-negative, and a related stem cell transplant donor.

There are a few counts of this clone. The V gene is TRBV19, the J gene TRBJ2-3, with TRBD2 matching over 8 bases. Looked up from germline, CDR1 is LNHDA and CDR2 is SQIVND (reference sequence). This CDR3 contains 15 residues. V was pared by 6 bases and J by 2 bases, with 7 bases of the junction left unmatched. CDR3 in amino acids: CASSREGVITDTQYF. For the CDR3, the DNA is TGTGCCAGTAGCCGGGAGGGTGTGATCACAGATACGCAGTATTTT.

In this sample, this clone turned up a few times. J is TRBJ2-3 and V is TRBV7-8; no clear D. Germline V gene lookup returns CDR1 SGHVS and CDR2 FQNEAQ. V lost 2 bases and J lost 2, with 8 bases in between. The CDR3 runs 14 residues. The CDR3 coding sequence is TGTGCCAGCAGCTTAAAGCGTTACACAGATACGCAGTATTTT. Residues: CASSLKRYTDTQYF.

The rearrangement links TRBV9 to TRBJ2-4; a weak D match, TRBD1 (5 bases). From germline, CDR1 is SGDLS and CDR2 YYNGEE. With 4 bases removed from V and 0 bases from J, the gap between germline ends came to 17 bases. The CDR3 runs 17 residues. DNA for the CDR3: TGTGCCAGCAGCTCACCCGAGACAGACCCAGCCAAAAACATTCAGTACTTC. It yields the protein CASSSPETDPAKNIQYF.

In this sample, this clone turned up many times. The rearrangement uses TRBV10-3 and TRBJ2-7; a weak D match, TRBD2 (5 bases). Deletions cut 2 bases from V and 6 bases from J, with 14 bases between. CDR3 length: 14 residues. In germline, CDR1 is ENHRY, CDR2 SYGVKD. CDR3 region: CAISEGRPPVEQYF. Written as DNA, the CDR3 is TGTGCCATCAGTGAGGGGAGACCCCCGGTCGAGCAGTACTTC.

This clone was detected many times. The chain couples TRBV11-2 to TRBJ1-6, with TRBD1 matching 7 bases. The trim removed 5 bases at V and 5 bases at J, leaving 3 bases unmatched. The CDR3 extends over 14 amino acids. Germline V gene sequence: CDR1 SGHAT, CDR2 FQNNGV. The CDR3 nucleotides read TGTGCCAGCAGCATTGACAGGGATAATTCACCCCTCCACTTT. Amino acids: CASSIDRDNSPLHF.

This clone was recorded a few times. The rearrangement uses TRBV28 and TRBJ2-5; TRBD2 matches 7 bases. V shed 6 bases and J 5 bases; nucleotides not matched to a gene: 12. The CDR3 loop spans 15 amino acids. Germline V gene lookup returns CDR1 MDHEN and CDR2 SYDVKM. The CDR3 DNA sequence: TGTGCCAGCAGAACCCTGCCTAGCGGTGCGGAGACCCAGTACTTC. This gives the protein CASRTLPSGAETQYF.

The V call is TRBV6-4, the J call TRBJ2-1, with 14 positions matching TRBD2. This CDR3 has 15 amino acids. Unmatched junction bases numbered 0, after V lost 3 bases and J lost 5 bases. In germline, CDR1 is MRHNA, CDR2 SNTAGT. The CDR3 spells CASSEGLAGDNEQFF. CDR3 DNA sequence: TGTGCCAGCAGTGAGGGACTAGCGGGAGACAATGAGCAGTTCTTC.

This clone came up many times. This CDR3 is CASSIDGGSISNQPQHF. The CDR3 DNA reads TGTGCCAGTAGTATAGATGGGGGGTCGATAAGCAATCAGCCCCAGCATTTT. The chain couples TRBV19 to TRBJ1-5; TRBD1 is a possible D gene (5 bases). The CDR3 length is 17 residues. The germline V gene encodes CDR1 LNHDA and CDR2 SQIVND (reference sequence). Trimming took off 0 bases at V and 1 base at J, with 13 bases between the two ends.

This clone has a count of ten or more. V and J are TRBV7-3 and TRBJ2-7; tentatively, D is TRBD1 (6 bases). Germline CDR1 reads SGHTA; CDR2 reads FQGTGA. CDR3 size: 13 residues. V was shortened by 3 bases and J by 6 bases, with 12 bases between the two germline ends. The CDR3 DNA sequence: TGTGCCAGCAGCTTGGGGGCAACTGGCGAGCAGTACTTC. Translated: CASSLGATGEQYF.

This clone has ten or more counts. The chain joins TRBV27 to TRBJ2-7; the match to TRBD2 covers 8 bases. V dropped 5 bases and J dropped 4; count of bases not matched to a gene: 7. The CDR3 runs to 14 residues. In germline, CDR1 is MNHEY, CDR2 SMNVEV (reference sequence). CDR3: CASSVGLGFYEQYF. The DNA for the CDR3 is TGTGCCAGCAGTGTGGGACTAGGCTTTTACGAGCAGTACTTC.

This clone was seen a handful of times. The chain combines TRBV2 with TRBJ2-7, with D possibly TRBD2 on 6 matching bases. Trimming pared 8 bases from V and 3 bases from J, leaving 23 bases between. Germline V gives CDR1 SNHLY, CDR2 FYNNEI. CDR3 length: 16 residues. The DNA for the CDR3 is TGTGCCAGCTCTGAACTTGGGGGAGGCAGGAGCTACGAGCAGTACTTC. Encoded protein: CASSELGGGRSYEQYF.

The V call is TRBV5-1, the J call TRBJ2-7, with D perhaps matching TRBD2 (5 bases). Germline V gene lookup returns CDR1 SGHRS and CDR2 YFSETQ. The V gene lost 0 bases and the J gene lost 2 bases, with 15 bases spanning the gap. The CDR3 is 16 amino acids. In nucleotides, the CDR3 is TGCGCCAGCAGCTTGGGAGGCGGGTGGCCTCCCTACGAGCAGTACTTC. Its translation is CASSLGGGWPPYEQYF.

The sample holds many counts of this clone. This chain links TRBV5-6 with TRBJ2-7; 7 nucleotides agree with TRBD1. The CDR3 spans 14 residues. The J segment lost 4 bases and the V segment lost 1 base, leaving 5 bases of the junction unmatched. Per germline, CDR1 SGHDT and CDR2 YYEEEE. The CDR3 nucleotides are TGTGCCAGCAGCTTGTCCGGGACAGCGTACGAGCAGTACTTC. This gives the protein CASSLSGTAYEQYF.

This clone was observed at least ten times. V is TRBV7-9 and J is TRBJ2-3, with 7 bases fitting TRBD1. Per germline, CDR1 SEHNR and CDR2 FQNEAQ (reference sequence). The CDR3 is made up of 14 amino acids. The V segment lost 4 bases and the J segment 4 bases; nucleotides outside the gene matches: 5. The DNA for the CDR3 is TGTGCCAGCAGCTCTACTCAGGGGGCAGATACGCAGTATTTT. Encoded protein: CASSSTQGADTQYF.

In this sample, this clone turned up a few times. The chain employs TRBV28 and TRBJ2-7; 7 nucleotides agree with TRBD1. CDR1 and CDR2 from the germline V gene are MDHEN and SYDVKM. The CDR3 is 12 amino acids. The V and J ends lost 8 bases and 5 bases, in that order; junction bases with no gene match: 6. Here the CDR3 reads CASSDRENEQYF. The CDR3 DNA is TGTGCCAGCTCAGACAGGGAAAACGAGCAGTACTTC.

In its sample, this clone was seen many times. The CDR3 sequence: CATSSERGNTDTQYF. CDR3 coding DNA: TGTGCCACCAGCAGTGAGCGGGGGAACACAGATACGCAGTATTTT. The rearrangement uses TRBV15 and TRBJ2-3, with 8 positions matching TRBD2. Germline CDR1 is LNHNV and CDR2 is YYDKDF (reference sequence). With 3 bases clipped from V and 2 bases from J, the junction kept 4 bases outside the gene matches. This CDR3 contains 15 residues.

This clone was seen ten or more times. J is TRBJ1-2 and V is TRBV4-2, with D possibly being TRBD1 (6 bases). The length of the CDR3 is 15 residues. The ends were cut back, 1 base at V and 2 bases at J, with 11 bases in the middle. Germline V gives CDR1 LGHNA, CDR2 YNFKEQ. CDR3 in amino acids: CASSQGRDTNYGYTF. CDR3 DNA sequence: TGTGCCAGCAGCCAAGGTAGGGACACGAACTATGGCTACACCTTC.

Ten or more counts support this clone. The J gene is TRBJ2-7, the V gene TRBV7-7; 9 bases are a match to TRBD1. Trimming cost V 5 bases and J 6 bases; bases outside gene matches: 5. CDR1 is SSHAT, CDR2 FNYEAQ, per germline (reference sequence). There are 13 residues in the CDR3. CDR3 in amino acids: CASSRRDRAEQYF. The CDR3 region has the DNA TGTGCCAGCAGCCGACGGGACAGGGCCGAGCAGTACTTC.

This clone was seen many times. The CDR3 region has the DNA TGTGCCAGCAAGCGCACGACCTTTGCAACTAATGAAAAACTGTTTTTT. As protein: CASKRTTFATNEKLFF. This rearrangement joins TRBV28 to TRBJ1-4, with D hard to call. The V end was cut by 7 bases, the J end by 0 bases, with 15 bases between. CDR1 MDHEN and CDR2 SYDVKM come from the germline V gene. This CDR3 has 16 residues.

This clone appeared many times. This rearrangement joins TRBV19 to TRBJ1-6; D is ambiguous. This CDR3 comprises 14 residues. CDR1 is LNHDA, CDR2 SQIVND, per germline (reference sequence). Between the trimmed V and J ends, which lost 1 base and 5 bases, there was a span of 6 bases. For the CDR3, the DNA is TGTGCCAGTAGTATAGTCCCAAATAATTCACCCCTCCACTTT. It is translated as CASSIVPNNSPLHF.

This clone showed up many times. The chain links TRBV20-1 to TRBJ1-1; no clear D gene. The germline V gene encodes CDR1 DFQATT and CDR2 SNEGSKA (reference sequence). Deletions cut 3 bases from V and 7 bases from J, with 6 bases between. CDR3 size: 10 residues. In DNA form, the CDR3 reads TGCAGTGCTAGCCGGGATGAAGCTTTCTTT. As protein: CSASRDEAFF.

This clone was picked up many times. The chain recombines TRBV6-5 with TRBJ1-2; 7 bases are a match to TRBD1. The CDR3 contains 15 residues. V was pared by 0 bases and J by 5 bases, with 6 bases of the junction left unmatched. Germline CDR1 is MNHEY and CDR2 is SVGAGI. In DNA, the CDR3 is TGTGCCAGCAGTTACTCATACAGGGGAAGGTATGGCTACACCTTC. Translating it yields CASSYSYRGRYGYTF.

This chain joins TRBV7-3 and TRBJ1-6, with D possibly TRBD1 on 6 matching bases. V dropped 5 bases and J dropped 4 bases, with 9 bases sitting between them. Per germline, CDR1 SGHTA and CDR2 FQGTGA. The CDR3 length is 14 residues. CDR3 protein: CASSPDSYNSPLHF. The CDR3 DNA follows: TGTGCCAGCAGCCCGGACAGTTATAATTCACCCCTCCACTTT.

This clone was seen repeatedly, ten times or more. The chain couples TRBV5-6 to TRBJ2-1; D remains ambiguous. From germline, CDR1 is SGHDT and CDR2 YYEEEE. The CDR3 contains 13 residues. V gave up 1 base and J gave up 4 bases, with 6 bases separating them. In nucleotides, the CDR3 is TGTGCCAGCAGCTTGCTCCGGTACAATGAGCAGTTCTTC. This codes for CASSLLRYNEQFF.

The table lists this clone with many counts. The chain uses TRBV6-6 and TRBJ1-2, with 7 bases matching TRBD1. The trim removed 2 bases at V and 4 bases at J, leaving 4 bases unmatched. Germline loops: CDR1 MNHNY, CDR2 SVGAGI (reference sequence). This CDR3 is 14 amino acids long. In nucleotides, the CDR3 is TGTGCCAGCAGTTACGAGGGACAGACCTATGGCTACACCTTC. Its translation is CASSYEGQTYGYTF.

This clone has ten or more counts. The J gene is TRBJ2-7, the V gene TRBV27, with D possibly being TRBD2 (5 bases). CDR1 and CDR2 (germline): MNHEY, SMNVEV (reference sequence). CDR3 length: 12 amino acids. The V end lost 3 bases, the J end lost 6 bases, and 9 bases lay between the germline ends. In DNA, the CDR3 is TGTGCCAGCAGTTTCACCCGGGGCGAGCAGTACTTC. Translated: CASSFTRGEQYF.

The sample holds a few counts of this clone. The chain has TRBV6-5 and TRBJ1-1, with 8 bases fitting TRBD1. The ends lost 6 bases at V and 7 bases at J; junction bases unmatched: 7. This CDR3 has 13 residues. Germline-derived CDR1 and CDR2 are MNHEY and SVGAGI. The DNA of the CDR3 is TGTGCCAGCAGGGCGGACAGGGCACTTGAAGCTTTCTTT. This encodes CASRADRALEAFF.

This clone was seen a few times. V and J are TRBV27 and TRBJ2-2, with a tentative D call TRBD1 (5 bases). The germline V and J ends were trimmed by 0 bases and 4 bases, with 12 bases remaining between them. Per germline, CDR1 MNHEY and CDR2 SMNVEV (reference sequence). The CDR3 runs to 16 residues. The chain's CDR3 is CASSLSQGLVTGELFF. CDR3 DNA sequence: TGTGCCAGCAGTTTATCCCAGGGATTGGTCACCGGGGAGCTGTTTTTT.

This clone was counted many times. CDR3 sequence: CASSPDRGSSYEQYF. Written as DNA, the CDR3 is TGTGCCAGCAGCCCTGACAGGGGGAGCTCCTACGAGCAGTACTTC. The rearrangement uses TRBV5-6 and TRBJ2-7, with 9 nucleotides matching TRBD1. Germline V gene sequence: CDR1 SGHDT, CDR2 YYEEEE. The CDR3 contains 15 residues. The trim removed 4 bases at V and 0 bases at J, leaving 5 bases unmatched.

This clone was seen ten or more times. V and J are TRBV5-1 and TRBJ2-2; TRBD2 agrees at 8 bases. The CDR3 runs 15 residues. CDR1 is SGHRS and CDR2 is YFSETQ in the germline V gene. The V and J ends lost 0 bases and 7 bases, in that order; junction bases with no gene match: 5. Here the CDR3 DNA reads TGCGCCAGCAGCTTGGAGACTAGCGTAAACGGGGAGCTGTTTTTT. Translating it yields CASSLETSVNGELFF.